The clone carrying this T cell receptor (beta chain) has at least ten counts. As for time point: newly diagnosed GD, antithyroid drugs for less than 3 months. The authors made the TCR library using RNA they extracted from PBMCs. The data stem from a study of regulatory T cells in long-lasting Graves disease. According to the study, TCR beta libraries were built with iRepertoire HTBI primers and CDR3-region Arm-PCR. TCRdb analysed the multiplex PCR reads with MiXCR anew, one entry per CDR3 protein. The sample consists of 200,000 to 250,000 distinct CDR3 sequences, roughly 18% of them appearing once. V was cut by 2 bases and J by 9 bases, with 14 bases left in between. This CDR3 has 14 amino acids. Germline CDR1 SNHLY, CDR2 FYNNEI. This sample also belongs to another study, concerning T cells in Graves' hyperthyroidism and ophthalmopathy. That investigation notes: HTBI primers drove first-round RT-PCR of the TCR CDR3. Ophthalmopathy, as predicted by the model, came a median approximately 5.9 months after the prediction.

The material sequenced was peripheral blood mononuclear cells (PBMCs), taken at new diagnosis, from a patient treated with antithyroid drugs. The source is a woman in her 30s with Graves disease. V is TRBV2 and J is TRBJ2-1, with D perhaps assigned TRBD1 or TRBD2 (5 bases each). The CDR3 protein is CASSEQQGGGEQFF. CDR3 bases: TGTGCCAGCAGTGAACAGCAGGGTGGGGGTGAGCAGTTCTTC.